This TCR beta chain comes out of a study of CD8+CD57+ T cells in acquired aplastic anemia. Study-wide context: Mean DNA quantity obtained from sorted CD4+ and CD8+ cells was about 3 ug.

Germline CDR1 reads DFQATT; CDR2 reads SNEGSKA (reference sequence). The V end lost 6 bases, the J end lost 3 bases, and 14 bases lay between the germline ends. The CDR3 has 13 residues. Study-level points and caveats: Fewer than 30 CD8+ CDR3 sequences were shared between patients and controls.

The patients chosen for sequencing had shown expansion of CD8+CD57+ cells (detected by flow cytometry). Prior therapy had not been administered to any patient at the time of blood sampling. This clonotype was counted a few times. Its antigen remains unknown. Genomic DNA provided the template from which TCR beta VDJ and CDR3 profiles were obtained. TCRdb called the reads again in MiXCR, with one record for every CDR3 protein. The sample holds 150,000 to 180,000 distinct CDR3 sequences, around half seen once. The chain is built from TRBV20-1 and TRBJ1-2; no reliable D call. The sequencing sample was made of sorted CD4+, CD8+, or CD8+CD57+ T cells (not recorded which) from PBMCs. The TCR originated in a human donor with aplastic anemia. The CDR3 here is CSASTPVDYGYTF. The DNA of the CDR3 is TGCAGTGCCAGCACCCCGGTCGACTATGGCTACACCTTC.